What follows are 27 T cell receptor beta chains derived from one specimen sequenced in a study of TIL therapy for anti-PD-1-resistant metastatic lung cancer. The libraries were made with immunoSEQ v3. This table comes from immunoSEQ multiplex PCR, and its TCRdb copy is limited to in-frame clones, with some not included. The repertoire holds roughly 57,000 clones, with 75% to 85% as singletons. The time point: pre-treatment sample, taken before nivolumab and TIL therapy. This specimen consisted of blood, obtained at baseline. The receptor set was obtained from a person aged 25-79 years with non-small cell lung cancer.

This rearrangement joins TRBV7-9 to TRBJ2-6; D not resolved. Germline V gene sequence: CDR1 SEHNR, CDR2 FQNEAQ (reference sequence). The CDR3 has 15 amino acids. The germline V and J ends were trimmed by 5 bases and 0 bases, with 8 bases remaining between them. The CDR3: CASSGSLSGANVLTF. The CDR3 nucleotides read TGTGCCAGCAGCGGTTCTCTCTCTGGGGCCAACGTCCTGACTTTC. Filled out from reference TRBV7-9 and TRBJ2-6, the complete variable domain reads DTGVSQNPRHKITKRGQNVTFRCDPISEHNRLYWYRQTLGQGPEFLTYFQNEAQLEKSRLLSDRFSAERPKGSFSTLEIQRTEQGDSAMYLCASSGSLSGANVLTFGAGSRLTVL.

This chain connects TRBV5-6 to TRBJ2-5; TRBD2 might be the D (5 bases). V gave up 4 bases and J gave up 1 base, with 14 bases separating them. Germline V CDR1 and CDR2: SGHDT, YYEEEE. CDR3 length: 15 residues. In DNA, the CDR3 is TGTGCCAGCAGCCCCTGGCGAGGGCCCCAAGAGACCCAGTACTTC. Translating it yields CASSPWRGPQETQYF.

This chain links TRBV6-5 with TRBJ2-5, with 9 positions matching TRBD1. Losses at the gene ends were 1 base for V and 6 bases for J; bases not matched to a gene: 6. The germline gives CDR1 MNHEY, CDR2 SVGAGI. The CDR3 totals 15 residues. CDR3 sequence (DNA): TGTGCCAGCAGTTACTTACGACAGGGGGAAAAGACCCAGTACTTC. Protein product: CASSYLRQGEKTQYF.

The CDR3 DNA follows: TGCAGCGTAGCCACTAGCGGGAGCTTTTCCGAGCAGTACTTC. Its translation: CSVATSGSFSEQYF. The rearrangement links TRBV29-1 to TRBJ2-7; 11 positions match TRBD2. CDR3 length: 14 amino acids. Germline-derived CDR1 and CDR2 are SQVTM and ANQGSEA. Unmatched junction bases numbered 10, after V lost 6 bases and J lost 6 bases.

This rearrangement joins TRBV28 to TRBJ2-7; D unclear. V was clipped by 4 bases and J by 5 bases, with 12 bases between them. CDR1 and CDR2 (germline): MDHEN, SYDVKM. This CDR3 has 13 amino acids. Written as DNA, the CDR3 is TGTGCCAGCAGTTCCCTAACTACGGACGAGCAGTACTTC. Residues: CASSSLTTDEQYF.

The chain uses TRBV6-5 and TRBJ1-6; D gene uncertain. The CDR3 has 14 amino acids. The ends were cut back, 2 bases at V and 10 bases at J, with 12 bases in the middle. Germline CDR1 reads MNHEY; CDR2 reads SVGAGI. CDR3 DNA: TGTGCCAGCAGTTACGGAGGACGCGGATCACCCCTCCACTTT. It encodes CASSYGGRGSPLHF.

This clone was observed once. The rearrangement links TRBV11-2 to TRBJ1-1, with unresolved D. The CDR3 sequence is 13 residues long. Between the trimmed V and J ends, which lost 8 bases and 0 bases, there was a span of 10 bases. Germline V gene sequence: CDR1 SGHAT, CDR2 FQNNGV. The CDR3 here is CASSIGLNTEAFF. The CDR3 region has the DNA TGTGCCAGCTCCATTGGACTGAACACTGAAGCTTTCTTT. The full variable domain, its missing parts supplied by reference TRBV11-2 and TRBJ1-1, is EAGVAQSPRYKIIEKRQSVAFWCNPISGHATLYWYQQILGQGPKLLIQFQNNGVVDDSQLPKDRFSAERLKGVDSTLKIQPAKLEDSAVYLCASSIGLNTEAFFGQGTRLTVV.

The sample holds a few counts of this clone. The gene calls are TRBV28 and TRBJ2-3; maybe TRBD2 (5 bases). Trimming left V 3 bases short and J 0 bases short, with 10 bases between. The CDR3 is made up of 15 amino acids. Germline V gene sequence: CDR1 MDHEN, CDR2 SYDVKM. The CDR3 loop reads CASSFWRLSTDTQYF. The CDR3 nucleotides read TGTGCCAGCAGTTTCTGGAGGCTAAGCACAGATACGCAGTATTTT.

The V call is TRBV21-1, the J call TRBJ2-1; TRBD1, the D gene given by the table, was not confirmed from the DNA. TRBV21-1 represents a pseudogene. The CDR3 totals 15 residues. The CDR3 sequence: CASSKARGRSNEQFF. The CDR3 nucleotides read TGTGCCAGCAGCAAAGCCAGGGGTCGGTCGAATGAGCAGTTCTTC.

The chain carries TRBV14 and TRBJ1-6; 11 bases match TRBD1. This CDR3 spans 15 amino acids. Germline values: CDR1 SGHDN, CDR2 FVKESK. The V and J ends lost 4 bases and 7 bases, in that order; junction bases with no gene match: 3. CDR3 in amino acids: CASSLWTGGNSPLHF. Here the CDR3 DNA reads TGTGCCAGCAGCCTGTGGACAGGGGGCAATTCACCCCTCCACTTT.

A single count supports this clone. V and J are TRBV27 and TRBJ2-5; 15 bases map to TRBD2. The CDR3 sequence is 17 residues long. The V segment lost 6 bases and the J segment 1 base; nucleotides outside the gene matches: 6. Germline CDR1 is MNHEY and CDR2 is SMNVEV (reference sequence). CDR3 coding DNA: TGTGCCAGCAGAGGACTAGCGGGGGGGCCCCGCCAAGAGACCCAGTACTTC. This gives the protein CASRGLAGGPRQETQYF.

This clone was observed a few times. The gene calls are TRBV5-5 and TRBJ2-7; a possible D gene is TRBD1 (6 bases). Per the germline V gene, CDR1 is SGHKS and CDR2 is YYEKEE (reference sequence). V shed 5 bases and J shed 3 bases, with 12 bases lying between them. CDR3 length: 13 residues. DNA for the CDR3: TGTGCCAGCAGACTGACAGGATTCTACGAGCAGTACTTC. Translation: CASRLTGFYEQYF. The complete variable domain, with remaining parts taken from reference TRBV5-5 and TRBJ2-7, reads DAGVTQSPTHLIKTRGQQVTLRCSPISGHKSVSWYQQVLGQGPQFIFQYYEKEERGRGNFPDRFSARQFPNYSSELNVNALLLGDSALYLCASRLTGFYEQYFGPGTRLTVT.

CDR3 amino acids: CASSSDIGGTDTQYF. Written as DNA, the CDR3 is TGTGCCAGCAGTTCGGACATCGGCGGTACAGATACGCAGTATTTT. This chain uses TRBV5-5 with TRBJ2-3, with D possibly TRBD1 on 5 matching bases. Trimming stripped 5 bases from V and 3 bases from J, with 16 bases between. Looked up from germline, CDR1 is SGHKS and CDR2 is YYEKEE (reference sequence). The CDR3 runs 15 residues. Variable domain in full (rest from reference TRBV5-5 and TRBJ2-3): DAGVTQSPTHLIKTRGQQVTLRCSPISGHKSVSWYQQVLGQGPQFIFQYYEKEERGRGNFPDRFSARQFPNYSSELNVNALLLGDSALYLCASSSDIGGTDTQYFGPGTRLTVL.

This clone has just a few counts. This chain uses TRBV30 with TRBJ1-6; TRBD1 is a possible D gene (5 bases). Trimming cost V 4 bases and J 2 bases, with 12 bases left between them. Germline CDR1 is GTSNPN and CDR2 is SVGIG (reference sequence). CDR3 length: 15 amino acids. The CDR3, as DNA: TGTGCCTGGACCAAGCAGGGCACCTATAATTCACCCCTCCACTTT. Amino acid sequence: CAWTKQGTYNSPLHF.

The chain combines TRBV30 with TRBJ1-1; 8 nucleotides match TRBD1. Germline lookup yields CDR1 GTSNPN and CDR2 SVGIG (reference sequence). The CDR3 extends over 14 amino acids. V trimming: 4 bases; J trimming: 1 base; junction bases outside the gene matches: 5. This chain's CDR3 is CAWKGTGRNTEAFF. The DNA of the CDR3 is TGTGCCTGGAAAGGGACAGGTCGGAACACTGAAGCTTTCTTT.

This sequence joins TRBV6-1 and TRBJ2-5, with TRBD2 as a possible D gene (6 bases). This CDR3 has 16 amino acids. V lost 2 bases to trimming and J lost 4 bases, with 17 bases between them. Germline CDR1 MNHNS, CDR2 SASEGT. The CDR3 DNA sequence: TGTGCCAGCAGTGAAACGGCGGGAAACTGGGCAGAGACCCAGTACTTC. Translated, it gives CASSETAGNWAETQYF.

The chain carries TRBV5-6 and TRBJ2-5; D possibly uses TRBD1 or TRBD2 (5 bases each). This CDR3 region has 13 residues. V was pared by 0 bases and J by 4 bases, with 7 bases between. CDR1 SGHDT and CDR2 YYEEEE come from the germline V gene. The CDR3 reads CASSLAGRETQYF. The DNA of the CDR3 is TGTGCCAGCAGCTTGGCAGGGAGAGAGACCCAGTACTTC.

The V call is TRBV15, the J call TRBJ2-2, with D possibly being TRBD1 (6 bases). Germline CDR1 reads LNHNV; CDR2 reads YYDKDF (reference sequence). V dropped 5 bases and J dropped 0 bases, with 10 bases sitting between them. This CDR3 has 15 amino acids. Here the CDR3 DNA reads TGTGCCACCAGCCGGGACAACGCGAACACCGGGGAGCTGTTTTTT. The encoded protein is CATSRDNANTGELFF.

Written as DNA, the CDR3 is TGTGCCAGTAGTCGTTCCAGGGACAATCAGCCCCAGCATTTT. This encodes CASSRSRDNQPQHF. The V and J genes are TRBV19 and TRBJ1-5; D is possibly TRBD1 (5 bases). Germline V CDR1 and CDR2: LNHDA, SQIVND (reference sequence). Between the trimmed V and J ends, which lost 5 bases and 3 bases, there was a span of 11 bases. The CDR3 is 14 amino acids. The variable domain in full, completed from reference TRBV19 and TRBJ1-5, reads DGGITQSPKYLFRKEGQNVTLSCEQNLNHDAMYWYRQDPGQGLRLIYYSQIVNDFQKGDIAEGYSVSREKKESFPLTVTSAQKNPTAFYLCASSRSRDNQPQHFGDGTRLSIL.

CDR3 residues: CASSAPSGGWDEQFF. DNA of the CDR3: TGTGCCAGCAGCGCCCCTAGCGGGGGGTGGGATGAGCAGTTCTTC. The rearrangement joins TRBV5-6 to TRBJ2-1; 11 bases are shared with TRBD2. Germline-derived CDR1 and CDR2 are SGHDT and YYEEEE. V shed 4 bases and J 8 bases; nucleotides not matched to a gene: 8. The CDR3 is made up of 15 amino acids.

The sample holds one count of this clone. CDR3 protein: CASVPGTGGSRTDTQYF. The CDR3 DNA follows: TGTGCCAGCGTTCCCGGGACAGGGGGCTCTAGGACAGATACGCAGTATTTT. The V gene is TRBV21-1, the J gene TRBJ2-3; TRBD1 is the table's D call, not checked against the DNA. TRBV21-1 is a listed pseudogene. The CDR3 loop spans 17 amino acids.

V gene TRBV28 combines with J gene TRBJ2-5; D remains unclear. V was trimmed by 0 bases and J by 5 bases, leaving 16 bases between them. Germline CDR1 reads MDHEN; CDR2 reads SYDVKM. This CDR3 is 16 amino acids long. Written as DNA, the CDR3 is TGTGCCAGCAGTTTATGGGTAGTGGGGTCGGGCGAGACCCAGTACTTC. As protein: CASSLWVVGSGETQYF.

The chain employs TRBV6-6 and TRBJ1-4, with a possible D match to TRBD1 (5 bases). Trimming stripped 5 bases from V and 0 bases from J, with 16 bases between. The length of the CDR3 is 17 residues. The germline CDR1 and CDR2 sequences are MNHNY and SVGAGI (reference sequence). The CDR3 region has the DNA TGTGCCAGCAGTCGACAGAGCTCTGCGGCAACTAATGAAAAACTGTTTTTT. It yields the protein CASSRQSSAATNEKLFF.

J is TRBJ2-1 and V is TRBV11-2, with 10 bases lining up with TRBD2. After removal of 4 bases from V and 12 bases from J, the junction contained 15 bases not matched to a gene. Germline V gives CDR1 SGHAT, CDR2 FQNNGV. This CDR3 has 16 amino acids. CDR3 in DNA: TGTGCCAGCAGCTCCGCGACTAGCGGGTCTACCTGGGGGCAGTTCTTC. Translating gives CASSSATSGSTWGQFF.

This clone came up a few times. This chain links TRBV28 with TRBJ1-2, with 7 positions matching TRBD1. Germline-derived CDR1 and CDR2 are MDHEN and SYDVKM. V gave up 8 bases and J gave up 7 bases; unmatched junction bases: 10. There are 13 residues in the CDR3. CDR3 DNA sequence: TGTGCCAGCTATGGGACAGCGACAGGTGGCTACACCTTC. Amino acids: CASYGTATGGYTF.

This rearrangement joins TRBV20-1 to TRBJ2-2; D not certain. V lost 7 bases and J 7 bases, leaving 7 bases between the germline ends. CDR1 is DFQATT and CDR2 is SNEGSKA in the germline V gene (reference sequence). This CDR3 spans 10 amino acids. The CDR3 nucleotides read TGCAGTGGGGTTCGCGGGGAGCTGTTTTTT. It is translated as CSGVRGELFF.

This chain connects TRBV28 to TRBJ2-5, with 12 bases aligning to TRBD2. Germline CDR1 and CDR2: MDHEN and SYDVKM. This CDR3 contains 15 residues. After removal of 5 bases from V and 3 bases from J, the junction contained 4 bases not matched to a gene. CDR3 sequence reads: CASSKWTSGKETQYF. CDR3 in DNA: TGTGCCAGCAGTAAATGGACTAGCGGGAAAGAGACCCAGTACTTC. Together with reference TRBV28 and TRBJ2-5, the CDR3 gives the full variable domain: DVKVTQSSRYLVKRTGEKVFLECVQDMDHENMFWYRQDPGLGLRLIYFSYDVKMKEKGDIPEGYSVSREKKERFSLILESASTNQTSMYLCASSKWTSGKETQYFGPGTRLLVL.